This T cell receptor (beta chain) was recovered during a study of blood T cells in healthy people across ages. Germline lookup yields CDR1 SGHTA and CDR2 FQGTGA. The CDR3 runs to 15 residues. A second about 7 to 12 cycle PCR used barcoded and J-beta primers. TCRdb called the 5' RACE reads again in MiXCR, with one record for every CDR3 protein. The sample lists 1 million or so distinct CDR3 sequences, about 23% seen once, with 0.65% to 0.75% in the top ten. Separately, the same data were catalogued under a study of T cells of mothers and their children.

The chain carries TRBV7-3 and TRBJ2-5; possibly TRBD2 for D (6 bases). The assigned J gene may be wrong: the sequence end matches TRBJ2-1 better. The receptor's source is a girl under 10 years old in good health. Input material: blood. The CDR3 DNA reads TGTGCCAGCAGCTTAACTGGGACGGGAGTGGATGAGCAGTTCTTC. This gives the protein CASSLTGTGVDEQFF.